This TCR beta chain originates from a study of T-cell reconstitution after alpha-beta-depleted transplantation in children. This clonotype showed up many times. The antigen remains unidentified. The CDR3 has 14 residues. Germline V gene lookup returns CDR1 KGHSH and CDR2 LQKENI. Between the trimmed V and J ends, which lost 2 bases and 4 bases, there was a span of 9 bases. The TCRbeta library incorporated unique molecular identifiers. MiXCR, run by TCRdb on the PCR reads, gives a single entry per CDR3 protein. The data contain roughly 300,000 distinct CDR3 sequences, about 9.9% of them singletons. Findings of the study overall: The origin of alpha-beta T cells about two months after transplant was reportedly several hundred expanded graft clones.

This rearrangement joins TRBV18 to TRBJ2-1; D gene ambiguous. The source is a male patient under 10 years old who had a stem cell transplant for chronic granulomatous disease, so the T cells may come from the graft donor. The sequences come from peripheral blood, collected 180 days after TCRalphabeta/CD19-depleted stem cell transplant. CDR3: CASSPWQRYNEQFF. CDR3 sequence (DNA): TGTGCCAGCTCACCATGGCAGAGGTACAATGAGCAGTTCTTC.